This T cell receptor beta chain stems from a study of shared clonotypes between healthy human individuals. In the study overall: Per donor, CD8 memory used one plate, CD8 naive used two, CD4 memory used three and CD4 naive used three. The study, taken as a whole, reports: Rarefaction demonstrated incomplete sorted-subset sequencing despite large depth.

The table came from immunoSEQ multiplex PCR; TCRdb's copy has only in-frame clones and leaves some out. The sample yields roughly 1.5 million clones, under 99% seen once. V shed 6 bases and J 4 bases; nucleotides not matched to a gene: 9. CDR1 is MNHEY and CDR2 is SMNVEV in the germline V gene (reference sequence). The CDR3 has 16 amino acids. Remarks on this clone: Antigen specificity is unknown.

The specimen sequenced was naive CD4+ T cells sorted from blood. Subset indicated: CD45RA+ positively selected. V and J are TRBV27 and TRBJ2-2; 9 nucleotides match TRBD2. The source is a man aged 25 to 45 in good health. This CDR3 is CASRTLSGSVTGELFF. The CDR3 DNA is TGTGCCAGCAGGACCCTTAGCGGGAGTGTCACCGGGGAGCTGTTTTTT.